This T cell receptor beta chain is drawn from a study of CD8+ T cells in alopecia areata. Whole-study findings and limits: Among the top 100, expanded CD8+ clones, as well as scalp clonality, were significantly decreased by tofacitinib. The link between baseline CD8+ expansion and response remains uncertain with one nonresponder.

This clone came up a few times. Its antigen is undetermined. cDNA reverse transcribed from extracted RNA served as the sequencing template. Profiling relied on immunoSEQ multiplex PCR, and the TCRdb table lists in-frame clones only, not all of them. This sample has about 190,000 clones, with roughly 60% found just once. Treatment here: oral pan-JAK inhibitor, 5-10 mg twice daily. Germline V gives CDR1 GTSNPN, CDR2 SVGIG (reference sequence). V lost 5 bases and J 1 base, leaving 17 bases between the germline ends. The CDR3 sequence is 15 residues long. The source material was CD4+ T cells sorted from blood, sampled at week 24, from a patient treated with tofacitinib. This TCR derives from a human donor with alopecia areata. This rearrangement joins TRBV30 to TRBJ1-2; D is ambiguous. DNA of the CDR3: TGTGCCTGGCATGAAATATCCACACGTAACTATGGCTACACCTTC. Translation: CAWHEISTRNYGYTF.